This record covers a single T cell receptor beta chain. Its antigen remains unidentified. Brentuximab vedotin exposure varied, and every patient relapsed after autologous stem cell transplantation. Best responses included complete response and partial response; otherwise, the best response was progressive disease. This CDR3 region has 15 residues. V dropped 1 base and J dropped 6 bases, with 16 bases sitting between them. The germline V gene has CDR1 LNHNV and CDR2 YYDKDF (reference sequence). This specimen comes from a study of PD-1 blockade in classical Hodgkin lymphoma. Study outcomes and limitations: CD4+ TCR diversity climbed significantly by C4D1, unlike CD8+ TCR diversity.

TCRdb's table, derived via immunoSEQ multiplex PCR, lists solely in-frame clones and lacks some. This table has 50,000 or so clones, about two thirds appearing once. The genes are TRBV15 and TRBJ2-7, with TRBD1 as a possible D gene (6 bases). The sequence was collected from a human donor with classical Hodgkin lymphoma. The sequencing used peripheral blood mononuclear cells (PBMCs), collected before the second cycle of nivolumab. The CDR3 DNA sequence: TGTGCCACCAGCAGAGCTAAGGGGGTTTATTCCGAGCAGTACTTC. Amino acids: CATSRAKGVYSEQYF.